A selection of T cell receptor beta chains follows, all from one sample in a study of blood T cell repertoires in COVID-19. Profiled with immunoSEQ multiplex PCR; TCRdb holds only in-frame clones, not every one. The sample gives some 10,000 clones, 84% of which show up once; about 33% is in the top ten. The sequencing input was peripheral blood. These receptors came from a middle-aged man with active COVID-19. The CDR3 runs from the conserved cysteine through the conserved F or W. The order of the fields is CDR3 DNA, CDR3 protein, V gene, CDR3 length, J gene, clone size, D gene. The D gene is left open where the match is weak. Part of the rows lack a size; the others show once, few, many or a class for expanded clones.

DNA: TGCGCCAGCAGCTTGGCCCCTTTAGCCAAAAACATTCAGTACTTC
CDR3: CASSLAPLAKNIQYF
V: TRBV5-1
length: 15
J: TRBJ2-4
size: NA
D: NA

DNA: TGCGCCAGCAGCGCGGATGTCCGAGGAGAAAAACTGTTTTTT
CDR3: CASSADVRGEKLFF
V: TRBV5-1
length: 14
J: TRBJ1-4
size: NA
D: NA

DNA: TGTGCCAGCAGTGCGGGACTAGCCTACGAGCAGTACTTC
CDR3: CASSAGLAYEQYF
V: TRBV6-2/TRBV6-3
length: 13
J: TRBJ2-7
size: NA
D: TRBD2

DNA: TGTGCCAGCAGTGAAAGTCTAGCGGGAGGCTACAATGAGCAGTTCTTC
CDR3: CASSESLAGGYNEQFF
V: TRBV2
length: 16
J: TRBJ2-1
size: few
D: TRBD2

DNA: TGTGCCAGCAGTTTATGGCTAGCGAGAAATTCGTTGGCCTACAATGAGCAGTTCTTC
CDR3: CASSLWLARNSLAYNEQFF
V: TRBV27
length: 19
J: TRBJ2-1
size: NA
D: NA

DNA: TGTGCCAGCTCACCCGCCGGGGGGGAAGAGACCCAGTACTTC
CDR3: CASSPAGGEETQYF
V: TRBV18
length: 14
J: TRBJ2-5
size: NA
D: TRBD2

DNA: TGTGCCAGCACCGAGACAGGGCACTCGGCCAATGAGCAGTTCTTC
CDR3: CASTETGHSANEQFF
V: TRBV2
length: 15
J: TRBJ2-1
size: NA
D: TRBD1

DNA: TGTGCCAGCAGTGAATCCGGGACAGTCAATCAGCCCCAGCATTTT
CDR3: CASSESGTVNQPQHF
V: TRBV6-1
length: 15
J: TRBJ1-5
size: few
D: TRBD1

DNA: TGTGCCAGCAGTTCAGACAGGGGCTTGACTGAAGCTTTCTTT
CDR3: CASSSDRGLTEAFF
V: TRBV6-5
length: 14
J: TRBJ1-1
size: NA
D: TRBD1

DNA: TGCGCCAGCAGACCCGGACAGAAATCCTACGAGCAGTACTTC
CDR3: CASRPGQKSYEQYF
V: TRBV5-1
length: 14
J: TRBJ2-7
size: NA
D: NA

DNA: TGTGCCAGCAGTTTAACGGCAGGGGGTAGGGAACTGTTTTTT
CDR3: CASSLTAGGRELFF
V: TRBV28
length: 14
J: TRBJ1-4
size: NA
D: TRBD1

DNA: TGTGCCAGCAGCCAAAGGAGCGGGAGTAGAATCTACAATGAGCAGTTCTTC
CDR3: CASSQRSGSRIYNEQFF
V: TRBV3-1/TRBV3-2
length: 17
J: TRBJ2-1
size: NA
D: TRBD2

DNA: TGTGCCAGCAGTCCAACGGACAGCAATGAAAAACTGTTTTTT
CDR3: CASSPTDSNEKLFF
V: TRBV27
length: 14
J: TRBJ1-4
size: NA
D: NA

DNA: TGTGCCAGCAGTGTGAGCACCGGGACAGGCACCTACGAGCAGTACTTC
CDR3: CASSVSTGTGTYEQYF
V: TRBV27
length: 16
J: TRBJ2-7
size: NA
D: TRBD1

DNA: TGTGCCAGCAGTTTAATAGCGGGAGGGTCCCAAGAGACCCAGTACTTC
CDR3: CASSLIAGGSQETQYF
V: TRBV27
length: 16
J: TRBJ2-5
size: NA
D: TRBD2

DNA: TGTGCCAGCGGATTACAGCGGGATACGCAGTATTTT
CDR3: CASGLQRDTQYF
V: TRBV27
length: 12
J: TRBJ2-3
size: NA
D: NA

DNA: TGTGCCAGCAGCTCCCGGGACATGAACACCGGGGAGCTGTTTTTT
CDR3: CASSSRDMNTGELFF
V: TRBV11-3
length: 15
J: TRBJ2-2
size: NA
D: NA

DNA: TGTGCCAGTAGTATAGGGTCACCCCTAGCGGGAGGATTGTACGAGCAGTACTTC
CDR3: CASSIGSPLAGGLYEQYF
V: TRBV19
length: 18
J: TRBJ2-7
size: NA
D: TRBD2

DNA: TGTGCCAGCAGCCCAGGGGGCCCCGTAAACTTC
CDR3: CASSPGGPVNF
V: TRBV28
length: 11
J: TRBJ2-7
size: NA
D: TRBD1

DNA: TGTGCCAGCAGCGTAGAGGGAGGCAGCACTAACTATGGCTACACCTTC
CDR3: CASSVEGGSTNYGYTF
V: TRBV9
length: 16
J: TRBJ1-2
size: NA
D: NA

DNA: TGTGCCAGTAGTATTCGACAGGTAGTCTATGGCTACACCTTC
CDR3: CASSIRQVVYGYTF
V: TRBV19
length: 14
J: TRBJ1-2
size: NA
D: NA

DNA: TGCAGCGTTACACCGACCCCGGGACAGGGCGCAGATACGCAGTATTTT
CDR3: CSVTPTPGQGADTQYF
V: TRBV29-1
length: 16
J: TRBJ2-3
size: NA
D: TRBD1

DNA: TGTGCCAGCAGTTTGAAACCCAGGCGCTATGAGCAGTTCTTC
CDR3: CASSLKPRRYEQFF
V: TRBV27
length: 14
J: TRBJ2-1
size: NA
D: NA

DNA: TGTGCCAGCAGCTCCGGGACAGGGAACTATGGCTACACCTTC
CDR3: CASSSGTGNYGYTF
V: TRBV6-5
length: 14
J: TRBJ1-2
size: NA
D: TRBD1

DNA: TGTGCCAGCGATCTAAAGGACAGGGATTCCTACGAGCAGTACTTC
CDR3: CASDLKDRDSYEQYF
V: TRBV2
length: 15
J: TRBJ2-7
size: NA
D: TRBD1

DNA: TGTGCCAGCAGCTTCCGGGACAGAATCTACGAGCAGTACTTC
CDR3: CASSFRDRIYEQYF
V: TRBV13
length: 14
J: TRBJ2-7
size: NA
D: TRBD1

DNA: TGTGCCAGCAGTTCCACAGGGGGATGGACCGGGGAGCTGTTTTTT
CDR3: CASSSTGGWTGELFF
V: TRBV6-5
length: 15
J: TRBJ2-2
size: once
D: TRBD1

DNA: TGTGCCAGTAGTATCTCAGGGGAGAGCAATCAGCCCCAGCATTTT
CDR3: CASSISGESNQPQHF
V: TRBV19
length: 15
J: TRBJ1-5
size: NA
D: NA

DNA: TGTGCCTCAGCGGGGACAGGGGAAAACATTCAGTACTTC
CDR3: CASAGTGENIQYF
V: TRBV10-3
length: 13
J: TRBJ2-4
size: NA
D: TRBD1

DNA: TGTGCCAGCAGTTTTAGGGGTGGACGGTTCTCTGGAAACACCATATATTTT
CDR3: CASSFRGGRFSGNTIYF
V: TRBV27
length: 17
J: TRBJ1-3
size: NA
D: NA

DNA: TGTGCCAGCGGCATTAGGGCGGAGGGACCCTACGAGCAGTACTTC
CDR3: CASGIRAEGPYEQYF
V: TRBV27
length: 15
J: TRBJ2-7
size: NA
D: NA

DNA: TGTGCCAGCAGTTTATCCCTACGAAATGAGCAGTTCTTC
CDR3: CASSLSLRNEQFF
V: TRBV27
length: 13
J: TRBJ2-1
size: NA
D: NA

DNA: TGTGCCAGCAGCCATGCCAGAGTGGGCAGGCTACTTTCTGGGGCCAACGTCCTGACTTTC
CDR3: CASSHARVGRLLSGANVLTF
V: TRBV14
length: 20
J: TRBJ2-6
size: NA
D: NA

DNA: TGCAGCGTTGACTCTATCCCCCCGCCCCAGCATTTT
CDR3: CSVDSIPPPQHF
V: TRBV29-1
length: 12
J: TRBJ1-5
size: NA
D: NA

DNA: TGTGCCAGCACCGAAGGACAGGAAGAGACCCAGTACTTC
CDR3: CASTEGQEETQYF
V: TRBV5-4
length: 13
J: TRBJ2-5
size: NA
D: TRBD1

DNA: TGTGCCAGTAGCCCCGGACAGGGTTTGTCACCCCTCCACTTT
CDR3: CASSPGQGLSPLHF
V: TRBV19
length: 14
J: TRBJ1-6
size: once
D: TRBD1

DNA: TGTGCCAGCCGTAAAGCGCTTGCTGAGCAGTTCTTC
CDR3: CASRKALAEQFF
V: TRBV12-3/TRBV12-4
length: 12
J: TRBJ2-1
size: NA
D: NA

DNA: TGTGCCAGCAGTGACAACGCCGGGTTGACAGGGAGATTCGAACAGACCCAGTACTTC
CDR3: CASSDNAGLTGRFEQTQYF
V: TRBV2
length: 19
J: TRBJ2-5
size: NA
D: TRBD1

DNA: TGTGCCAGCAGCGGGGGGCAGGATTATGGCTACACCTTC
CDR3: CASSGGQDYGYTF
V: TRBV9
length: 13
J: TRBJ1-2
size: few
D: NA

DNA: TGTGCCGCGGCCCCCGACAGCTCCTACGAGCAGTACTTC
CDR3: CAAAPDSSYEQYF
V: TRBV7-9
length: 13
J: TRBJ2-7
size: NA
D: NA